This T cell receptor (beta chain) was recorded in a study of blood T cell repertoires in COVID-19. Study in general: COVID-19 samples collected from the United States, Italy and Spain covered acute and convalescent phases. PBMCs, B-cell-depleted T cells, or T cells provided the cDNA or gDNA that made up the material.

Trimming took off 2 bases at V and 6 bases at J, with 16 bases between the two ends. Germline values: CDR1 MNHEY, CDR2 SVGEGT. The CDR3 sequence is 15 residues long. As handled by the study authors: Researchers report that nucleated cell counts were estimated from reference gene primer amplification. TCRdb's table, derived via immunoSEQ multiplex PCR, lists solely in-frame clones and lacks some. V, J and clone size are taken as reported in that table, and D and trimming were inferred from the DNA itself. The sample includes over 200,000 clones, 70% to 90% of them seen just once. This chain uses TRBV6-2 or TRBV6-3 with TRBJ1-2; D gene unclear. Sequencing input: peripheral blood. The clonotype originates from a human donor in a cohort sampled during active COVID-19. The DNA of the CDR3 is TGTGCCAGCAGTTACGTTTGGGAAACGGGGAATGGCTACACCTTC. Its protein is CASSYVWETGNGYTF.